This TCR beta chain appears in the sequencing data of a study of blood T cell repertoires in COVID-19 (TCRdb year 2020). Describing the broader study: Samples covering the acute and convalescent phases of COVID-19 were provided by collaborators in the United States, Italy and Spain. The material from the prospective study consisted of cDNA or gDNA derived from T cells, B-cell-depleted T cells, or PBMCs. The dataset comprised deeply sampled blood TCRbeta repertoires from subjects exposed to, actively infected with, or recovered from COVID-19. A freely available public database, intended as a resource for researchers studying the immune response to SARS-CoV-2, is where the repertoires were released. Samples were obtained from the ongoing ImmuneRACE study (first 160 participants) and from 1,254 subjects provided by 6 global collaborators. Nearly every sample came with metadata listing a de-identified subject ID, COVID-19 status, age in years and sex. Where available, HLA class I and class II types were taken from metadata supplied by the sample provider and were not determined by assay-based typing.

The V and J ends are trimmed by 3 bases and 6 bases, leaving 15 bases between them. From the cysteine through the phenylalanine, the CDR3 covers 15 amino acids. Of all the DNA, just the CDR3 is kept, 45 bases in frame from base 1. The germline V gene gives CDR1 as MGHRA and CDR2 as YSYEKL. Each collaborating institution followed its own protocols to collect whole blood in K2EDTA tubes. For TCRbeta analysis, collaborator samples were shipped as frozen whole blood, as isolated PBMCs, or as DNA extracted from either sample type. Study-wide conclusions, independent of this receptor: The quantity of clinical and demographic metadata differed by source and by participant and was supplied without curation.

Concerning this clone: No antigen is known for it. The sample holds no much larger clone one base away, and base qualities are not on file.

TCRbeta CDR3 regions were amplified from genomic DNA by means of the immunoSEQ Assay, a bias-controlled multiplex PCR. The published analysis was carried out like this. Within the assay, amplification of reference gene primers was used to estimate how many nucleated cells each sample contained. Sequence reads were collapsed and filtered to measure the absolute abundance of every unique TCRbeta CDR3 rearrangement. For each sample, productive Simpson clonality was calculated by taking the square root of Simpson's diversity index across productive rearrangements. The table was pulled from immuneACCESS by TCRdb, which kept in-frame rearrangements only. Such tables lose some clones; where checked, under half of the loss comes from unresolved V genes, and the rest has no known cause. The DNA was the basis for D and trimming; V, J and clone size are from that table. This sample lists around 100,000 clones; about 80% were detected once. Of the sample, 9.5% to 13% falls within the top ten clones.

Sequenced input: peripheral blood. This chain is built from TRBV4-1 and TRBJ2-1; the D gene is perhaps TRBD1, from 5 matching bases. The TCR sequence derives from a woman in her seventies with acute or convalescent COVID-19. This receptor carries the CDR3 CASSHEGHTGNEQFF. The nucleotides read TGCGCCAGCAGCCATGAAGGACATACTGGCAATGAGCAGTTCTTC.